Below are 8 T cell receptor beta chains sequenced from a single sample in a study of shared clonotypes between healthy human individuals. CD45RO-negative, CCR7-positively selected cells formed the naive CD8 fraction, excluding terminally differentiated effector memory CD45RA+ cells. Generated by immunoSEQ multiplex PCR, the TCRdb table keeps only in-frame clones and is missing some. This table holds millions of clones, around 96% found once. Sequences were obtained from naive CD8+ T cells sorted from blood. The receptors shown here come from a young man in good health.

The chain uses TRBV5-6 and TRBJ2-7, with TRBD2 matching 10 bases. V gave up 4 bases and J gave up 6 bases; unmatched junction bases: 7. Germline loops: CDR1 SGHDT, CDR2 YYEEEE. The CDR3 is made up of 14 amino acids. CDR3 protein: CASSPDQRGGEQYF. The CDR3, as DNA: TGTGCCAGCAGCCCCGACCAGCGGGGGGGCGAGCAGTACTTC.

The table lists this clone with a count of one. The chain is built from TRBV2 and TRBJ2-1; D call uncertain. Germline V CDR1 and CDR2: SNHLY, FYNNEI. Trimming pared 0 bases from V and 0 bases from J, leaving 3 bases between. This CDR3 is built from 14 residues. The CDR3 sequence: CASSEAASYNEQFF. CDR3 DNA: TGTGCCAGCAGTGAAGCGGCCTCCTACAATGAGCAGTTCTTC.

This chain links TRBV28 with TRBJ1-5; perhaps TRBD1 as D (5 bases). Germline V lookup: CDR1 MDHEN, CDR2 SYDVKM. V lost 3 bases and J lost 0, with 15 bases in between. The CDR3 has 17 residues. CDR3 sequence reads: CASSLTDGHYSNQPQHF. Here the CDR3 DNA reads TGTGCCAGCAGTTTGACGGACGGACATTATAGCAATCAGCCCCAGCATTTT. Based on the CDR3 plus reference TRBV28 and TRBJ1-5, the full variable domain is DVKVTQSSRYLVKRTGEKVFLECVQDMDHENMFWYRQDPGLGLRLIYFSYDVKMKEKGDIPEGYSVSREKKERFSLILESASTNQTSMYLCASSLTDGHYSNQPQHFGDGTRLSIL.

CDR3 residues: CASSLAEAGTEAFF. In DNA, the CDR3 is TGTGCCAGCAGCTTAGCGGAAGCCGGGACAGAAGCTTTCTTT. The chain links TRBV11-2 to TRBJ1-1; weak D call: TRBD1 (6 bases). Looked up from germline, CDR1 is SGHAT and CDR2 is FQNNGV. V shed 1 base and J shed 8 bases, with 14 bases lying between them. The CDR3 is made up of 14 amino acids. Full variable domain (missing parts from reference TRBV11-2 and TRBJ1-1): EAGVAQSPRYKIIEKRQSVAFWCNPISGHATLYWYQQILGQGPKLLIQFQNNGVVDDSQLPKDRFSAERLKGVDSTLKIQPAKLEDSAVYLCASSLAEAGTEAFFGQGTRLTVV.

With regard to this clone: The identical CDR3 is also encoded by other nucleotide sequences in the sample. The chain carries TRBV6-5 and TRBJ2-1; no definite D call. The germline V gene encodes CDR1 MNHEY and CDR2 SVGAGI. The CDR3 sequence is 11 residues long. V was shortened by 2 bases and J by 10 bases, with 6 bases between the two germline ends. DNA of the CDR3: TGTGCCAGCAGTTACCTAGGCGAGCAGTTCTTC. Protein sequence: CASSYLGEQFF.

This rearrangement joins TRBV29-1 to TRBJ2-7; D might be TRBD1 or TRBD2, each matching 5 bases. V was pared by 6 bases and J by 6 bases, with 12 bases between. The CDR3 covers 11 residues. The germline CDR1 and CDR2 sequences are SQVTM and ANQGSEA. The CDR3 DNA sequence: TGCAGCGTCGTCCGGGGCCCCGAGCAGTACTTC. Translated: CSVVRGPEQYF.

In DNA, the CDR3 is TGTGCCAGCAGTGGGACAGGGTGGACTGAAGCTTTCTTT. It yields the protein CASSGTGWTEAFF. The chain is built from TRBV25-1 and TRBJ1-1, with 8 bases identical to TRBD1. The length of the CDR3 is 13 residues. Unmatched junction bases numbered 3, after V lost 4 bases and J lost 5 bases. CDR1 is MGHDK and CDR2 is SYGVNS in the germline V gene.

V is TRBV5-6 and J is TRBJ2-5; no clear D. Per the germline V gene, CDR1 is SGHDT and CDR2 is YYEEEE. The CDR3 spans 13 residues. With 4 bases removed from V and 0 bases from J, the gap between germline ends came to 7 bases. Written as DNA, the CDR3 is TGTGCCAGCAGCCCACGGTACCAAGAGACCCAGTACTTC. Translation gives CASSPRYQETQYF.